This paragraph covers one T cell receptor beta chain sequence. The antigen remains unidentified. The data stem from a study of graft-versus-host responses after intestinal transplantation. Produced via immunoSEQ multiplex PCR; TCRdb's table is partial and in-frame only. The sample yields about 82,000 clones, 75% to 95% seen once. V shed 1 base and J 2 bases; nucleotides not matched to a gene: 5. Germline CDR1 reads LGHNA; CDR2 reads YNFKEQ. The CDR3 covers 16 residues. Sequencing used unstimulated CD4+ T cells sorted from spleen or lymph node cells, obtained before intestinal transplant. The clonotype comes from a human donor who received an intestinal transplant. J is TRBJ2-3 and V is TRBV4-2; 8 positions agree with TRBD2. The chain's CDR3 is CASSQGSAGDTDTQYF. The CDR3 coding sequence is TGTGCCAGCAGCCAAGGTTCAGCGGGGGACACAGATACGCAGTATTTT.